A single sample gave rise to the 30 T cell receptor beta chains below, sequenced in a study of blood T cell repertoires in COVID-19 (dated by TCRdb to 2018 to 2021). Libraries were built with the immunoSEQ multiplex PCR assay. The table comes from immuneACCESS by way of TCRdb, which keeps in-frame sequences with V and J called. Part of the clones is missing from these tables; in studies checked, under half for an unresolved V gene and the rest for unknown reasons. A total of more than 200,000 clones appear in this sample, about 88% of them only once. The ten most abundant clones make up under 2.5% of the sample. Sequencing input: peripheral blood. The receptors shown here come from a woman in her forties who had recovered from COVID-19.

This clone was detected once. The chain has TRBV5-1 and TRBJ2-1, with 10 bases identical to TRBD2. The CDR3 contains 16 residues. The germline gives CDR1 SGHRS, CDR2 YFSETQ. Trimming cost V 5 bases and J 4 bases; bases outside gene matches: 9. CDR3: CASSSVGTSVYNEQFF. CDR3 DNA: TGCGCCAGCAGTTCTGTAGGGACTAGCGTATACAATGAGCAGTTCTTC.

The rearrangement joins TRBV6-5 to TRBJ2-5; 7 bases are a match to TRBD1. Trimming at V came to 6 bases and at J to 1 base, leaving 8 bases not matched to a gene. CDR1 MNHEY and CDR2 SVGAGI come from the germline V gene. The CDR3 length is 15 residues. The CDR3 protein is CASSRDRAPQETQYF. The CDR3 DNA follows: TGTGCCAGCAGCCGCGACAGGGCACCCCAAGAGACCCAGTACTTC.

V gene TRBV20-1 combines with J gene TRBJ2-7, with 8 bases that match TRBD2. The CDR3 covers 19 residues. The germline V gene has CDR1 DFQATT and CDR2 SNEGSKA (reference sequence). The J segment lost 0 bases and the V segment lost 3 bases, leaving 19 bases of the junction unmatched. CDR3 in DNA: TGCAGTGCTAGTACCCCCCGGGGCGGGGGGACCCTGAGCTCCTACGAGCAGTACTTC. This sequence encodes CSASTPRGGGTLSSYEQYF.

This clone is a singleton in its sample. The DNA of the CDR3 is TGTGCCAGCAGCGTCGGCAGGGGCCTCGGTAATGAAAAACTGTTTTTT. It is translated as CASSVGRGLGNEKLFF. The V and J genes are TRBV9 and TRBJ1-4, with a possible D match to TRBD1 (6 bases). The V gene's germline CDR1 is SGDLS and CDR2 YYNGEE. The length of the CDR3 is 16 residues. The germline V and J ends were trimmed by 2 bases and 4 bases, with 15 bases remaining between them.

A word on this clone: The same CDR3 is also encoded by other DNA sequences in this sample. This rearrangement joins TRBV5-1 to TRBJ2-7; 11 nucleotides line up with TRBD2. With V trimmed by 1 base and J by 3 bases, 0 bases remained unmatched. Germline V lookup: CDR1 SGHRS, CDR2 YFSETQ. The CDR3 runs 14 residues. CDR3 in amino acids: CASSLTSGSYEQYF. The CDR3 region has the DNA TGCGCCAGCAGCTTGACTAGCGGGAGCTACGAGCAGTACTTC.

The chain is built from TRBV11-3 and TRBJ1-2; 8 nucleotides line up with TRBD1. The CDR3 is 17 amino acids. The ends lost 3 bases at V and 5 bases at J; junction bases unmatched: 14. Germline CDR1 is SGHNT and CDR2 is YENEEA. CDR3 residues: CASSFLTRRQGRYGYTF. The CDR3 bases are TGTGCCAGCAGCTTCCTAACTAGGCGACAGGGGAGGTATGGCTACACCTTC.

The chain recombines TRBV27 with TRBJ2-1; TRBD2 is a possible D gene (5 bases). The germline V gene has CDR1 MNHEY and CDR2 SMNVEV (reference sequence). The CDR3 has 12 amino acids. Between the trimmed V and J ends, which lost 6 bases and 6 bases, there was a span of 9 bases. In DNA, the CDR3 is TGTGCCAGCAGACGGAGCGGCAATGAGCAGTTCTTC. As protein: CASRRSGNEQFF.

In this sample, this clone turned up a few times. This chain joins TRBV12-3 or TRBV12-4 and TRBJ2-7; D is ambiguous. This CDR3 spans 12 amino acids. V lost 8 bases and J 0 bases, leaving 8 bases between the germline ends. The chain's CDR3 is CASRERSYEQYF. DNA of the CDR3: TGTGCCAGCCGTGAGCGCTCCTACGAGCAGTACTTC.

The chain uses TRBV5-1 and TRBJ2-3; tentatively, D is TRBD2 (6 bases). V gave up 0 bases and J gave up 3 bases, with 20 bases separating them. Germline V gene lookup returns CDR1 SGHRS and CDR2 YFSETQ. This CDR3 has 18 amino acids. The CDR3 loop reads CASSLGISWRGSTDTQYF. The DNA of the CDR3 is TGCGCCAGCAGCTTGGGCATCTCATGGCGGGGTAGTACAGATACGCAGTATTTT.

The chain employs TRBV6-5 and TRBJ2-1, with 9 bases matching TRBD1. Germline CDR1 reads MNHEY; CDR2 reads SVGAGI. This CDR3 is built from 14 residues. The ends lost 6 bases at V and 7 bases at J; junction bases unmatched: 7. The CDR3: CASSRDRDLNEQFF. The CDR3 region has the DNA TGTGCCAGCAGCCGGGACAGGGATTTAAATGAGCAGTTCTTC.

CDR3 residues: CASGTRPGLFTDTQYF. The CDR3 DNA reads TGTGCCAGCGGAACACGCCCGGGACTTTTCACAGATACGCAGTATTTT. V and J are TRBV28 and TRBJ2-3, with D perhaps matching TRBD2 (6 bases). V was clipped by 8 bases and J by 2 bases, with 20 bases between them. The CDR3 covers 16 residues. CDR1 and CDR2 (germline): MDHEN, SYDVKM.

This rearrangement joins TRBV6-5 to TRBJ2-5; 9 bases agree with TRBD1. V shed 5 bases and J 4 bases; nucleotides not matched to a gene: 5. Looked up from germline, CDR1 is MNHEY and CDR2 is SVGAGI. The CDR3 has 14 residues. The CDR3 loop reads CASSPDRGRETQYF. The CDR3 DNA follows: TGTGCCAGCAGTCCGGACAGGGGCAGAGAGACCCAGTACTTC.

The chain carries TRBV5-4 and TRBJ1-6, with D unresolved. From germline, CDR1 is SGHNT and CDR2 YYREEE (reference sequence). The germline V and J ends were trimmed by 2 bases and 7 bases, with 10 bases remaining between them. CDR3 length equals 14 residues. Here the CDR3 reads CASSLAGSNSPLHF. CDR3 DNA: TGTGCCAGCAGCTTAGCTGGGAGCAATTCACCCCTCCACTTT.

This CDR3 is CASSPLAGAAGEQYF. CDR3 DNA: TGTGCCAGCAGCCCGCTAGCGGGGGCGGCGGGCGAGCAGTACTTC. This chain uses TRBV11-2 with TRBJ2-7, with TRBD2 identical over 10 bases. The CDR3 extends over 15 amino acids. The J segment lost 6 bases and the V segment lost 5 bases, leaving 10 bases of the junction unmatched. Germline V CDR1 and CDR2: SGHAT, FQNNGV.

The chain couples TRBV4-3 to TRBJ1-1; TRBD1 aligns across 9 bases. V lost 0 bases, J lost 1 base, and 9 bases stayed unmatched. CDR3 size: 18 residues. In germline, CDR1 is LGHNA, CDR2 YSLEER. The CDR3 sequence: CASSQDRQGGIGNTEAFF. The CDR3 nucleotides are TGCGCCAGCAGCCAAGATAGACAGGGGGGGATAGGGAACACTGAAGCTTTCTTT.

The gene calls are TRBV7-2 and TRBJ2-7; the match to TRBD1 covers 9 bases. The germline CDR1 and CDR2 sequences are SGHTA and FQGNSA. The ends lost 3 bases at V and 6 bases at J; junction bases unmatched: 6. The CDR3 spans 14 residues. CDR3 in DNA: TGTGCCAGCAGCTTTAGACAGGGGGGGGTCGAGCAGTACTTC. As protein: CASSFRQGGVEQYF.

The rearrangement uses TRBV5-1 and TRBJ2-7, with 9 bases identical to TRBD1. The CDR3 runs to 15 residues. With V trimmed by 4 bases and J by 2 bases, 7 bases remained unmatched. Germline V gene lookup returns CDR1 SGHRS and CDR2 YFSETQ. CDR3: CASSGGQGPAYEQYF. CDR3 coding DNA: TGCGCCAGCAGCGGTGGACAGGGGCCGGCCTACGAGCAGTACTTC.

This chain uses TRBV5-4 with TRBJ1-2, with no clear D. Trimming pared 0 bases from V and 6 bases from J, leaving 15 bases between. Germline V gene sequence: CDR1 SGHNT, CDR2 YYREEE (reference sequence). This CDR3 has 15 amino acids. The CDR3 protein is CASSLATYPGNGYTF. The CDR3 region has the DNA TGTGCCAGCAGCTTGGCCACTTACCCCGGGAATGGCTACACCTTC.

The V call is TRBV9, the J call TRBJ2-7; weak D call: TRBD1 (5 bases). CDR1 is SGDLS and CDR2 is YYNGEE in the germline V gene. The CDR3 contains 14 residues. The germline V and J ends were trimmed by 0 bases and 0 bases, with 7 bases remaining between them. CDR3: CASSVEGYSYEQYF. CDR3 DNA sequence: TGTGCCAGCAGCGTAGAGGGGTACTCCTACGAGCAGTACTTC.

The rearrangement uses TRBV30 and TRBJ1-6; the D gene is possibly TRBD1 (6 bases). Germline CDR1 GTSNPN, CDR2 SVGIG (reference sequence). Trimming took off 3 bases at V and 7 bases at J, with 19 bases between the two ends. This CDR3 has 16 residues. The CDR3: CAWRTPGGRTNSPLHF. The CDR3 bases are TGTGCCTGGAGAACCCCGGGGGGCAGAACCAATTCACCCCTCCACTTT.

The chain recombines TRBV4-3 with TRBJ1-6, with a possible D match to TRBD1 (5 bases). This CDR3 spans 14 amino acids. Germline CDR1 reads LGHNA; CDR2 reads YSLEER. Trimming pared 0 bases from V and 12 bases from J, leaving 12 bases between. The CDR3 nucleotides are TGCGCCAGCAGCCAAGATCGGACATACGAACCCCTCCACTTT. As protein: CASSQDRTYEPLHF.

The chain is built from TRBV3-1 (or the pseudogene TRBV3-2) and TRBJ1-1; D call uncertain. V was pared by 0 bases and J by 1 base, with 9 bases between. Germline V gene sequence: CDR1 LGHDT, CDR2 YNNKEL (reference sequence). The CDR3 runs 15 residues. CDR3 bases: TGTGCCAGCAGCCAAGATCTAGGCGCGAACACTGAAGCTTTCTTT. Its translation: CASSQDLGANTEAFF.

The J gene is TRBJ2-1, the V gene TRBV21-1; the table's D gene call, TRBD2, was not cross checked with the DNA. TRBV21-1 is designated a pseudogene. This CDR3 comprises 19 residues. The CDR3 DNA is TGTGCCAGCAGCAAAGCCGGGCTAGCGGGAGAAACCCCATACAATGAGCAGTTCTTC. It codes for CASSKAGLAGETPYNEQFF.

V gene TRBV14 combines with J gene TRBJ1-2, with 9 nucleotides matching TRBD1. Germline CDR1 reads SGHDN; CDR2 reads FVKESK. This CDR3 is 13 amino acids long. V was pared by 5 bases and J by 5 bases, with 3 bases of the junction left unmatched. CDR3 DNA sequence: TGTGCCAGCAGCGACGACAGGGGGTATGGCTACACCTTC. This sequence encodes CASSDDRGYGYTF.

The chain has TRBV28 and TRBJ2-7; 10 bases agree with TRBD2. In germline, CDR1 is MDHEN, CDR2 SYDVKM. The J segment lost 1 base and the V segment lost 8 bases, leaving 8 bases of the junction unmatched. CDR3 length: 15 amino acids. CDR3 sequence reads: CASYTAGGPSYEQYF. Written as DNA, the CDR3 is TGTGCCAGCTACACAGCGGGGGGGCCGTCCTACGAGCAGTACTTC.

Of note for this clone: This sample also contains other DNA sequences that code for the same CDR3. The rearrangement joins TRBV2 to TRBJ2-3, with 8 positions matching TRBD1. This CDR3 is 15 amino acids long. CDR1 and CDR2 from the germline V gene are SNHLY and FYNNEI. Trimming took 6 bases from V and 3 from J; bases not matched to a gene: 8. CDR3 region: CASRGQGLGTDTQYF. CDR3 in DNA: TGTGCCAGCAGAGGACAGGGACTGGGGACAGATACGCAGTATTTT.

To note about this clone: The sample carries other DNA sequences with the same CDR3. The chain joins TRBV18 to TRBJ2-7, with TRBD2 matching 9 bases. Germline trimming cut 6 bases from V and 0 bases from J; bases unmatched to any gene: 6. The CDR3 totals 15 residues. Germline V gene lookup returns CDR1 KGHSH and CDR2 LQKENI. The CDR3 loop reads CASSQTSGSSYEQYF. CDR3 bases: TGTGCCAGCTCGCAGACTAGCGGTAGCTCCTACGAGCAGTACTTC.

This chain connects TRBV6-5 to TRBJ2-7; TRBD1 aligns across 9 bases. In germline, CDR1 is MNHEY, CDR2 SVGAGI. CDR3 size: 15 residues. Trimming cost V 6 bases and J 0 bases; bases outside gene matches: 6. In DNA, the CDR3 is TGTGCCAGCAGCACCGGGACAGGGAACTCCTACGAGCAGTACTTC. Translating it yields CASSTGTGNSYEQYF.

This clone has just one count. The chain joins TRBV4-3 to TRBJ2-1; a possible D gene is TRBD2 (5 bases). CDR3 length: 15 amino acids. Per the germline V gene, CDR1 is LGHNA and CDR2 is YSLEER. The ends were cut back, 0 bases at V and 6 bases at J, with 12 bases in the middle. DNA for the CDR3: TGCGCCAGCAGCCAAGAGAGCGGCAGAGTCAATGAGCAGTTCTTC. It yields the protein CASSQESGRVNEQFF.

The chain is built from TRBV19 and TRBJ1-5, with D hard to call. This CDR3 spans 18 amino acids. CDR1 and CDR2 (germline): LNHDA, SQIVND (reference sequence). The V end lost 5 bases, the J end lost 0 bases, and 20 bases lay between the germline ends. The CDR3 DNA reads TGTGCCAGTAGTCACCCGGGATCTGACGTACTTAGCAATCAGCCCCAGCATTTT. Its protein is CASSHPGSDVLSNQPQHF. The full variable domain, in which reference TRBV19 and TRBJ1-5 provide the parts outside the CDR3, is DGGITQSPKYLFRKEGQNVTLSCEQNLNHDAMYWYRQDPGQGLRLIYYSQIVNDFQKGDIAEGYSVSREKKESFPLTVTSAQKNPTAFYLCASSHPGSDVLSNQPQHFGDGTRLSIL.